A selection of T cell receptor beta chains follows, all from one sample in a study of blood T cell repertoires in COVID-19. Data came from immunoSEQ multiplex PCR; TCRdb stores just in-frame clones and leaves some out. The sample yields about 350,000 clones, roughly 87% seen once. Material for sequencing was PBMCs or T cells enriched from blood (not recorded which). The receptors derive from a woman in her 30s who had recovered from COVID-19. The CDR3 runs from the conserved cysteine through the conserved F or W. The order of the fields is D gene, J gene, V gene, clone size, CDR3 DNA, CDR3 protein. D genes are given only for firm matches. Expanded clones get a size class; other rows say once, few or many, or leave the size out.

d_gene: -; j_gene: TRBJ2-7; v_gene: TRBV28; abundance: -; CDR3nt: TGTGCCAGCAGTTTATTGCGTTTCTACGAGCAGTACTTC; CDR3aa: CASSLLRFYEQYF
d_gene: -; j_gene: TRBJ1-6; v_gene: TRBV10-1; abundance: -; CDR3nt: TGCGCCAGCAGTGAGTCACCGGATAATTCACCCCTCCACTTT; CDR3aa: CASSESPDNSPLHF
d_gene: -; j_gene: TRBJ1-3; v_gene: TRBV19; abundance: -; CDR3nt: TGTGCCAGTAGTATACTAGACAGTGGAAACACCATATATTTT; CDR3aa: CASSILDSGNTIYF
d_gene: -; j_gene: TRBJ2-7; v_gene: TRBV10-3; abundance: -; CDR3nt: TGTGCCATCAGTGAGATAGGGGATCGGTACGAGCAGTACTTC; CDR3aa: CAISEIGDRYEQYF
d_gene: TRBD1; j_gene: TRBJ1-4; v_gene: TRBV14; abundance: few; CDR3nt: TGTGCCAGCAGCCACCATCGGACAGGGCCCGGGGAAAAACTGTTTTTT; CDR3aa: CASSHHRTGPGEKLFF
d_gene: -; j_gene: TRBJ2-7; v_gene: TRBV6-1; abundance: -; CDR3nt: TGTGCCAGCAGTGAGGTGGGGCAGCGATACGAGCAGTACTTC; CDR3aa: CASSEVGQRYEQYF
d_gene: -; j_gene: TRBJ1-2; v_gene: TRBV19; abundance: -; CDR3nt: TGTGCCAGTACCAAGGGGGTCTCCTATGGCTACACCTTC; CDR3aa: CASTKGVSYGYTF
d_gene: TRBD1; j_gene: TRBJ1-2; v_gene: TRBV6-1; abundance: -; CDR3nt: TGTGCCAGCAGTGAAGCGGGACAGGGAAGAAGTGGCTACACCTTC; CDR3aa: CASSEAGQGRSGYTF
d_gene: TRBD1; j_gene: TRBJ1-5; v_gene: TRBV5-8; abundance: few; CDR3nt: TGTGCCAGCAGCTCCGGGACAGGGCAACATCAGCCCCAGCATTTT; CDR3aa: CASSSGTGQHQPQHF
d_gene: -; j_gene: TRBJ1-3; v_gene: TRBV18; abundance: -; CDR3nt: TGTGCCAGCTCACCTGGGCTTCCCCCTGGAAACACCATATATTTT; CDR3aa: CASSPGLPPGNTIYF
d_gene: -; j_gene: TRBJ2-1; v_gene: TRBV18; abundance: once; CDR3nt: TGTGCCAGCTCACCACCTACAGGCTCTAACTACAATGAGCAGTTCTTC; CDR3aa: CASSPPTGSNYNEQFF
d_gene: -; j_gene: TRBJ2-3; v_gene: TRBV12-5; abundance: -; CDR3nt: TGTGCTAGTGGTTTGGGGTTACGACAGAAAGATACGCAGTATTTT; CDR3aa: CASGLGLRQKDTQYF
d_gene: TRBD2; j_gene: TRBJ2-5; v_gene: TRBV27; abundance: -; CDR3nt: TGTGCCAGCAGTCCAGCGGGGGGGGCGAAGGAGACCCAGTACTTC; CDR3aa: CASSPAGGAKETQYF
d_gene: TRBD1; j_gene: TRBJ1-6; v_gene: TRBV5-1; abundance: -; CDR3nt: TGCGCCAGCAGCGAGGGACAGATTAATTCACCCCTCCACTTT; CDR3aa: CASSEGQINSPLHF
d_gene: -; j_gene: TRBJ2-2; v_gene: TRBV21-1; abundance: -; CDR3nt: TGTGCCAGCAGCAAAGGTCCTAGCGGGGAGCTGTTTTTT; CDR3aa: CASSKGPSGELFF
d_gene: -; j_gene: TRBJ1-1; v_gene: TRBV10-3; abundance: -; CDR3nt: TGTGCCATCAGTGCGTTCAGGTCCACTGAAGCTTTCTTT; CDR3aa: CAISAFRSTEAFF
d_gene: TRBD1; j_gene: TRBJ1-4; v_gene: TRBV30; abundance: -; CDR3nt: TGTGCCTGGAGTTGGGGACAGGGAATTGAAAAACTGTTTTTT; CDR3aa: CAWSWGQGIEKLFF
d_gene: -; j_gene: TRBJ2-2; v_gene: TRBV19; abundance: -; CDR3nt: TGTGCCAGTAGTATCTCGGGGAACACCGGGGAGCTGTTTTTT; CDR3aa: CASSISGNTGELFF
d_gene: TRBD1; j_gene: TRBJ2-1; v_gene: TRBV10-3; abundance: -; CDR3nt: TGTGCCATCAGTGACCTCAGGACAGGGAGCTCCTACAATGAGCAGTTCTTC; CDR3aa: CAISDLRTGSSYNEQFF
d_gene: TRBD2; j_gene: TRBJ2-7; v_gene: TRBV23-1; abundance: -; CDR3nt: TGCGCCAGCAGTCATGGACTAGCGATGGACGAGCAGTACTTC; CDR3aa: CASSHGLAMDEQYF
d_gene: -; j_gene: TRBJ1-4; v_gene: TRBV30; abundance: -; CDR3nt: TGTGCCTGGAGGTGGAGGGGTAATGAAAAACTGTTTTTT; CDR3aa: CAWRWRGNEKLFF
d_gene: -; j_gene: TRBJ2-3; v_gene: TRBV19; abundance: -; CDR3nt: TGTGCCAGTAGTATGGGCGTTAGCGACGGAGATACGCAGTATTTT; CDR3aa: CASSMGVSDGDTQYF